The next 19 T cell receptor beta chains were all read from a single sample in a study of blood T cell repertoires in COVID-19. Clones were sequenced by immunoSEQ multiplex PCR, and TCRdb holds only the in-frame ones, with some missing. The sample lists approximately 300,000 clones, approximately 90% occurring once. The sample comprised peripheral blood. The receptors originated from a woman aged 30 to 39 with COVID-19, enrolled during active disease.

The chain links TRBV19 to TRBJ1-3; no reliable D call. The CDR3 sequence is 18 residues long. Germline CDR1 LNHDA, CDR2 SQIVND (reference sequence). V gave up 5 bases and J gave up 0 bases, with 20 bases separating them. The CDR3 reads CASSFDTNSFSSGNTIYF. The CDR3 DNA sequence: TGTGCCAGTAGTTTCGACACGAACAGCTTCAGCTCTGGAAACACCATATATTTT.

The chain has TRBV4-2 and TRBJ2-3, with 9 bases aligning to TRBD2. Germline-derived CDR1 and CDR2 are LGHNA and YNFKEQ. This CDR3 is built from 16 residues. Losses at the gene ends were 1 base for V and 3 bases for J; bases not matched to a gene: 5. Here the CDR3 reads CASSQGTSERTDTQYF. DNA of the CDR3: TGTGCCAGCAGCCAAGGGACTAGCGAGCGAACAGATACGCAGTATTTT.

This chain links TRBV7-9 with TRBJ1-4, with D perhaps TRBD1 (5 bases). Between the trimmed V and J ends, which lost 2 bases and 8 bases, there was a span of 18 bases. This CDR3 is 16 amino acids long. Germline CDR1 reads SEHNR; CDR2 reads FQNEAQ (reference sequence). CDR3: CASSLSLGRQLEKLFF. CDR3 nucleotide sequence: TGTGCCAGCAGCTTATCATTGGGGCGCCAGTTGGAAAAACTGTTTTTT.

The gene calls are TRBV4-2 and TRBJ1-3; TRBD1 agrees at 7 bases. The V and J ends lost 0 bases and 3 bases, in that order; junction bases with no gene match: 8. The CDR3 length is 17 residues. Germline lookup yields CDR1 LGHNA and CDR2 YNFKEQ. The CDR3 sequence: CASSQDRTGRIGNTIYF. The CDR3 DNA is TGTGCCAGCAGCCAAGATCGGACAGGAAGGATTGGAAACACCATATATTTT.

The chain links TRBV7-3 to TRBJ2-1, with TRBD1 as a possible D gene (5 bases). Trimming pared 5 bases from V and 12 bases from J, leaving 17 bases between. The germline V gene has CDR1 SGHTA and CDR2 FQGTGA. The CDR3 is made up of 13 amino acids. CDR3 region: CASSLTSGHAQFF. In nucleotides, the CDR3 is TGTGCCAGCAGCCTTACCTCCGGACACGCGCAGTTCTTC.

This clone was seen a single time. J is TRBJ2-7 and V is TRBV28; 7 nucleotides line up with TRBD1. This CDR3 comprises 13 residues. The germline CDR1 and CDR2 sequences are MDHEN and SYDVKM. Trimming removed 5 bases from V and 3 bases from J; junction bases left unmatched: 4. The CDR3 DNA reads TGTGCCAGCAGTGGGACAGAATACTACGAGCAGTACTTC. It translates to CASSGTEYYEQYF.

This chain connects TRBV28 to TRBJ2-5; a possible D gene is TRBD2 (6 bases). CDR1 is MDHEN, CDR2 SYDVKM, per germline. This CDR3 comprises 20 residues. The ends were cut back, 2 bases at V and 5 bases at J, with 30 bases in the middle. The CDR3 DNA is TGTGCCAGCAGTTTACGGAGTTACGGGGGATACAGGCCCCCAACGGAGACCCAGTACTTC. The encoded protein is CASSLRSYGGYRPPTETQYF.

The gene calls are TRBV19 and TRBJ1-5; maybe TRBD1 (5 bases). The CDR3 runs 16 residues. The germline V gene encodes CDR1 LNHDA and CDR2 SQIVND (reference sequence). V was pared by 0 bases and J by 4 bases, with 13 bases between. Here the CDR3 reads CASSIDRGMWNQPQHF. Here the CDR3 DNA reads TGTGCCAGTAGTATAGATCGGGGGATGTGGAATCAGCCCCAGCATTTT.

The V and J genes are TRBV4-1 and TRBJ1-4; D not resolved. Trimming took off 7 bases at V and 8 bases at J, with 20 bases between the two ends. The CDR3 contains 15 residues. CDR1 MGHRA and CDR2 YSYEKL come from the germline V gene. The CDR3 sequence: CASMRLGFAREKLFF. The CDR3 DNA reads TGCGCCAGCATGCGACTGGGTTTTGCCCGGGAAAAACTGTTTTTT.

V usage is TRBV30 and J usage is TRBJ1-1; D is unclear. V lost 6 bases, J lost 1 base, and 12 bases lay in between. Germline CDR1 is GTSNPN and CDR2 is SVGIG (reference sequence). This CDR3 is built from 13 residues. This CDR3 reads CACRRDENTEAFF. CDR3 in DNA: TGTGCCTGCCGGAGAGACGAGAACACTGAAGCTTTCTTT. Full variable domain (remainder filled in from reference TRBV30 and TRBJ1-1): SQTIHQWPATLVQPVGSPLSLECTVEGTSNPNLYWYRQAAGRGLQLLFYSVGIGQISSEVPQNLSASRPQDRQFILSSKKLLLSDSGFYLCACRRDENTEAFFGQGTRLTVV.

The chain has TRBV28 and TRBJ1-1; 9 bases are a match to TRBD1. The V gene's germline CDR1 is MDHEN and CDR2 SYDVKM. V gave up 5 bases and J gave up 9 bases; unmatched junction bases: 4. The CDR3 is made up of 12 amino acids. DNA of the CDR3: TGTGCCAGCAGTACCGACAGGGGGAAAGCTTTCTTT. This translates into CASSTDRGKAFF.

The chain recombines TRBV7-2 with TRBJ1-2; tentatively, D is TRBD1 (6 bases). The CDR3 totals 13 residues. Germline V CDR1 and CDR2: SGHTA, FQGNSA. The V gene lost 5 bases and the J gene lost 4 bases, with 11 bases spanning the gap. CDR3 loop: CASSIGQSYGYTF. Written as DNA, the CDR3 is TGTGCCAGCAGCATAGGACAGAGCTATGGCTACACCTTC.

The rearrangement links TRBV19 to TRBJ1-2; D not resolved. V lost 5 bases to trimming and J lost 4 bases, with 11 bases between them. The CDR3 totals 13 residues. The germline gives CDR1 LNHDA, CDR2 SQIVND (reference sequence). The DNA of the CDR3 is TGTGCCAGTAGTGGCAGGCCAGCCTATGGCTACACCTTC. Protein sequence: CASSGRPAYGYTF.

V and J are TRBV10-3 and TRBJ1-2; 9 nucleotides match TRBD1. Germline loops: CDR1 ENHRY, CDR2 SYGVKD. Trimming cost V 4 bases and J 4 bases; bases outside gene matches: 7. This CDR3 spans 15 amino acids. The chain's CDR3 is CAISAQEGQGYGYTF. CDR3 bases: TGTGCCATCAGTGCTCAAGAGGGACAGGGCTATGGCTACACCTTC.

The V call is TRBV25-1, the J call TRBJ1-1, with unresolved D. Germline V gene lookup returns CDR1 MGHDK and CDR2 SYGVNS. V was cut by 2 bases and J by 8 bases, with 6 bases left in between. CDR3 size: 11 residues. CDR3 in amino acids: CASSEVSEAFF. For the CDR3, the DNA is TGTGCCAGCAGTGAAGTGTCAGAAGCTTTCTTT. The whole variable domain, filled in from reference TRBV25-1 and TRBJ1-1, reads EADIYQTPRYLVIGTGKKITLECSQTMGHDKMYWYQQDPGMELHLIHYSYGVNSTEKGDLSSESTVSRIRTEHFPLTLESARPSHTSQYLCASSEVSEAFFGQGTRLTVV.

The V and J genes are TRBV24-1 and TRBJ2-5; TRBD1 agrees at 8 bases. The germline V gene has CDR1 KGHDR and CDR2 SFDVKD. This CDR3 is built from 14 residues. The trim removed 5 bases at V and 4 bases at J, leaving 5 bases unmatched. The CDR3 loop is CATSALDRGETQYF. CDR3 coding DNA: TGTGCCACCAGTGCCCTAGACAGGGGAGAGACCCAGTACTTC.

CDR3 DNA: TGTGCCAGCAGTCCGGGACAGGCGTTCTCTGGAAACACCATATATTTT. Protein product: CASSPGQAFSGNTIYF. The chain uses TRBV27 and TRBJ1-3, with 8 bases matching TRBD1. Germline loops: CDR1 MNHEY, CDR2 SMNVEV (reference sequence). V lost 5 bases and J lost 0; bases outside the gene matches: 6. This CDR3 region has 16 residues.

This clone showed up just once. The V call is TRBV7-2, the J call TRBJ2-5; 11 bases are shared with TRBD2. There are 14 residues in the CDR3. The V and J ends lost 2 bases and 4 bases, in that order; junction bases with no gene match: 0. The germline CDR1 and CDR2 sequences are SGHTA and FQGNSA. Written as DNA, the CDR3 is TGTGCCAGCAGCTTAACTAGCGGGAGAGAGACCCAGTACTTC. Its protein is CASSLTSGRETQYF.

The J gene is TRBJ2-2, the V gene TRBV7-3, with 8 bases lining up with TRBD1. With V trimmed by 0 bases and J by 1 base, 4 bases remained unmatched. The length of the CDR3 is 17 residues. From germline, CDR1 is SGHTA and CDR2 FQGTGA. CDR3 DNA: TGTGCCAGCAGCTTAACGGTGGGACAGGTGAACACCGGGGAGCTGTTTTTT. Encoded protein: CASSLTVGQVNTGELFF.